A selection of T cell receptor beta chains follows, all from one sample in a study of blood T cell repertoires in COVID-19. Measured with immunoSEQ multiplex PCR; TCRdb has only the in-frame clones, and not every one. The table shows fewer than 350,000 clones, with roughly 85% occurring only once. Sequencing was done on a sample of PBMCs or T cells enriched from blood (not recorded which). The receptors derive from a woman aged 25 to 45 who had been exposed to COVID-19. The CDR3 runs from the conserved cysteine through the conserved F or W. The order of the fields is clone size, D gene, J gene, V gene, CDR3 DNA, CDR3 protein. A D gene is named only where the DNA matches it firmly. Rows may omit the clone size; those that give it use once, few, many or a size class.

clone_size: -
d_call: -
j_call: TRBJ1-4
v_call: TRBV11-2
cdr3_nt: TGTGCCAGCGCAAGACTGGAGGCAACTAATGAAAAACTGTTTTTT
cdr3_aa: CASARLEATNEKLFF

clone_size: -
d_call: -
j_call: TRBJ1-5
v_call: TRBV19
cdr3_nt: TGTGCCAGTAGTGCCCTACAGGGCTCCAATCAGCCCCAGCATTTT
cdr3_aa: CASSALQGSNQPQHF

clone_size: -
d_call: -
j_call: TRBJ2-7
v_call: TRBV7-3
cdr3_nt: TGTGCCAGCAGCTTACAGGCCAGTTCCTACGAGCAGTACTTC
cdr3_aa: CASSLQASSYEQYF

clone_size: -
d_call: -
j_call: TRBJ1-4
v_call: TRBV6-5
cdr3_nt: TGTGCCACCGAACGGACGGGAAGTATGGAAAAACTGTTTTTT
cdr3_aa: CATERTGSMEKLFF

clone_size: -
d_call: -
j_call: TRBJ2-5
v_call: TRBV21-1
cdr3_nt: TGTGCCAGCAGCAAAAGTTGGCTAGGACTAGCGGGTCGGATACAAGAGACCCAGTACTTC
cdr3_aa: CASSKSWLGLAGRIQETQYF

clone_size: -
d_call: -
j_call: TRBJ2-7
v_call: TRBV28
cdr3_nt: TGTGCCAGCAGTTTAGGAGGCAGATTGTCCTACGAGCAGTACTTC
cdr3_aa: CASSLGGRLSYEQYF

clone_size: once
d_call: -
j_call: TRBJ1-6
v_call: TRBV5-1
cdr3_nt: TGCGCCAGCAGCTTGGAGGCGGGCGAGAATTCACCCCTCCACTTT
cdr3_aa: CASSLEAGENSPLHF

clone_size: -
d_call: -
j_call: TRBJ1-1
v_call: TRBV11-2
cdr3_nt: TGTGCCAGCAGCTTAGGATTAGGGGAGAACACTGAAGCTTTCTTT
cdr3_aa: CASSLGLGENTEAFF

clone_size: once
d_call: TRBD1
j_call: TRBJ1-2
v_call: TRBV9
cdr3_nt: TGTGCCAGCAGCGTCGGACAGGCAAACTATGGCTACACCTTC
cdr3_aa: CASSVGQANYGYTF

clone_size: -
d_call: -
j_call: TRBJ1-3
v_call: TRBV19
cdr3_nt: TGTGCCAGTATGAGGGGGAACTCTGGAAACACCATATATTTT
cdr3_aa: CASMRGNSGNTIYF

clone_size: -
d_call: -
j_call: TRBJ1-3
v_call: TRBV13
cdr3_nt: TGTGCCAGCAGCTTAGTGTCAGGGGTTACCGGAAACACCATATATTTT
cdr3_aa: CASSLVSGVTGNTIYF

clone_size: -
d_call: -
j_call: TRBJ1-1
v_call: TRBV3-1/TRBV3-2
cdr3_nt: TGTGCCAGCAGCTGGGAAAATCGGGGAGGCACTGAAGCTTTCTTT
cdr3_aa: CASSWENRGGTEAFF

clone_size: -
d_call: -
j_call: TRBJ1-1
v_call: TRBV9
cdr3_nt: TGTGCCAGCAGCGCATACAGGGACCCGGAGACTGAAGCTTTCTTT
cdr3_aa: CASSAYRDPETEAFF

clone_size: once
d_call: TRBD2
j_call: TRBJ2-3
v_call: TRBV6-5
cdr3_nt: TGTGCCAGCAGGACCGAGCGGGGGGCCTTGGGTACGCAGTATTTT
cdr3_aa: CASRTERGALGTQYF

clone_size: -
d_call: TRBD1
j_call: TRBJ2-5
v_call: TRBV30
cdr3_nt: TGTGCCTGGTCGACAGGGCAGACCCAGTACTTC
cdr3_aa: CAWSTGQTQYF

clone_size: once
d_call: TRBD1
j_call: TRBJ2-7
v_call: TRBV20-1
cdr3_nt: TGCAGTGCTAGTGAGACGGACAGGAGACCGTGGAACGAGCAGTACTTC
cdr3_aa: CSASETDRRPWNEQYF

clone_size: -
d_call: -
j_call: TRBJ2-3
v_call: TRBV9
cdr3_nt: TGTGCCAGCAGCCCCCGCGAGCGAGCTACAGATACGCAGTATTTT
cdr3_aa: CASSPRERATDTQYF

clone_size: -
d_call: -
j_call: TRBJ2-5
v_call: TRBV30
cdr3_nt: TGTGCCTGGAGTGTTCGCAGGGCAGAGACCCAGTACTTC
cdr3_aa: CAWSVRRAETQYF

clone_size: -
d_call: -
j_call: TRBJ1-5
v_call: TRBV19
cdr3_nt: TGTGCCAGTAGTATGTCGGACTCGAGCAATCAGCCCCAGCATTTT
cdr3_aa: CASSMSDSSNQPQHF

clone_size: -
d_call: TRBD1
j_call: TRBJ2-3
v_call: TRBV9
cdr3_nt: TGTGCCAGCAGCGCGACAGGGCCAGATACGCAGTATTTT
cdr3_aa: CASSATGPDTQYF